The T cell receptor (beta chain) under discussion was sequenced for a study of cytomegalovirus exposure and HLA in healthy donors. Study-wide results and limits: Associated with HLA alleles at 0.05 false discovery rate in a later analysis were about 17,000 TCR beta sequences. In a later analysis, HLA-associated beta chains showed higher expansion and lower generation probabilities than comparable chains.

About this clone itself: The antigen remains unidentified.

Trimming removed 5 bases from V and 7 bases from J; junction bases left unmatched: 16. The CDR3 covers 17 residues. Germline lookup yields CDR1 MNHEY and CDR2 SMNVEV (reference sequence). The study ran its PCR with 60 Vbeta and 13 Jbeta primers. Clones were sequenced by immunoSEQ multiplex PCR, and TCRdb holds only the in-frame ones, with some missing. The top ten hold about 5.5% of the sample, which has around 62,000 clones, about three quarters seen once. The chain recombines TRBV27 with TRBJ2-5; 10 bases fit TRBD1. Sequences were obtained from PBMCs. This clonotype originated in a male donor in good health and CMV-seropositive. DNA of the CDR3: TGTGCCAGCAGTCGTAGGGGGGTGGGGGACAGGGGAGTGACCCAGTACTTC. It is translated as CASSRRGVGDRGVTQYF.